Below are 2 T cell receptor beta chains sequenced from a single sample in a study of blood T cell repertoires in COVID-19. Assay: immunoSEQ multiplex PCR; the TCRdb copy retains only in-frame clones and omits some. The table has roughly 120,000 clones, about 88% seen once. The material sequenced was peripheral blood. The origin of the receptors is a woman between 70 and 85 years old who had recovered from COVID-19.

V and J are TRBV4-1 and TRBJ2-7, with D possibly matching TRBD2 (6 bases). Germline V CDR1 and CDR2: MGHRA, YSYEKL. The length of the CDR3 is 17 residues. Trimming removed 4 bases at V and 2 bases at J, with 21 bases between. CDR3 DNA: TGCGCCAGCAGCCGGACACTCACCGGGACTTCCACCTACGAGCAGTACTTC. As protein: CASSRTLTGTSTYEQYF.

The J gene is TRBJ2-7, the V gene TRBV24-1, with a possible D match to TRBD1 (5 bases). V dropped 9 bases and J dropped 5 bases, with 16 bases sitting between them. The CDR3 consists of 13 residues. Germline assignment: CDR1 KGHDR and CDR2 SFDVKD. The CDR3 reads CATANRARDEQYF. CDR3 bases: TGTGCCACCGCTAACCGGGCCAGGGACGAGCAGTACTTC.